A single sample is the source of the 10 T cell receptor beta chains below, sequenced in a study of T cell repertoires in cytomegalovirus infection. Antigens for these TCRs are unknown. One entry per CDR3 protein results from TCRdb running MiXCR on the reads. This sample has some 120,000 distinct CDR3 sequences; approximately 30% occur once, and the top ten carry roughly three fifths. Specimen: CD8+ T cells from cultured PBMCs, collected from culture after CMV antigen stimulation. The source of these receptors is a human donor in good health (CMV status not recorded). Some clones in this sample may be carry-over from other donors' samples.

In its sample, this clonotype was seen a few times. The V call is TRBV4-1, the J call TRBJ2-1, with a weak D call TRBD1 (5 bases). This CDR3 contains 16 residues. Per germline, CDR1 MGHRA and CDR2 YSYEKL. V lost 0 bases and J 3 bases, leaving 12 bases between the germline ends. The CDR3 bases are TGCGCCAGCAGCCAAGATCCACAGGACCTCTACAATGAGCAGTTCTTC. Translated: CASSQDPQDLYNEQFF.

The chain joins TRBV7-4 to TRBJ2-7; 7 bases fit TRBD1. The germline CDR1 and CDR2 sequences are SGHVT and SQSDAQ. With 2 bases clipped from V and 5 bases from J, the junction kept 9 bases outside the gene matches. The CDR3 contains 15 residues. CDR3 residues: CASSLWEQGIHEQYF. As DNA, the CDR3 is TGTGCCAGCAGCTTATGGGAACAGGGGATCCACGAGCAGTACTTC.

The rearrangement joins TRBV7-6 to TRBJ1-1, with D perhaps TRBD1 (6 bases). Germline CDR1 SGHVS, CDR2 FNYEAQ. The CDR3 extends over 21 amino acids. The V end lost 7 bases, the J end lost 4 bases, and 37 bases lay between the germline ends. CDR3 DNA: TGTGCCAGCACACCCACACTCCCACATGGGGCCCCAGGGGTGGTGGTCACTGAAGCTTTCTTT. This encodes CASTPTLPHGAPGVVVTEAFF.

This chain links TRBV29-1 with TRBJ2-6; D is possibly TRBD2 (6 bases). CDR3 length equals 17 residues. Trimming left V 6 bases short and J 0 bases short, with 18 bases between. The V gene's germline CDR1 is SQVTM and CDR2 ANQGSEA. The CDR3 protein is CSVLATGPSSGANVLTF. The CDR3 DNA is TGCAGCGTCCTAGCGACGGGACCGAGCTCTGGGGCCAACGTCCTGACTTTC.

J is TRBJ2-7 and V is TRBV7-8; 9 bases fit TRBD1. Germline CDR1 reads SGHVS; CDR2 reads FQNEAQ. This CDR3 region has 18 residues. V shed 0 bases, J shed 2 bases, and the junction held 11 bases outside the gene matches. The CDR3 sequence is CASSLAWGGTGKTYEQYF. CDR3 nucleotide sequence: TGTGCCAGCAGCTTAGCCTGGGGGGGGACAGGGAAAACCTACGAGCAGTACTTC.

The chain's CDR3 is CATSDRQGDYNQPQHF. CDR3 DNA sequence: TGTGCCACCAGTGACCGACAGGGGGACTACAATCAGCCCCAGCATTTT. The rearrangement joins TRBV24-1 to TRBJ1-5, with 9 bases that match TRBD1. V shed 4 bases and J 3 bases; nucleotides not matched to a gene: 6. Germline CDR1 KGHDR, CDR2 SFDVKD. This CDR3 region has 16 residues.

The CDR3 protein is CASSFPRGSSNYGYTF. In DNA, the CDR3 is TGTGCCAGCAGCTTTCCCCGCGGGAGTTCTAACTATGGCTACACCTTC. The gene calls are TRBV7-4 and TRBJ1-2; D remains ambiguous. CDR3 length: 16 amino acids. Trimming took 3 bases from V and 0 from J, leaving 14 bases between them. Looked up from germline, CDR1 is SGHVT and CDR2 is SQSDAQ.

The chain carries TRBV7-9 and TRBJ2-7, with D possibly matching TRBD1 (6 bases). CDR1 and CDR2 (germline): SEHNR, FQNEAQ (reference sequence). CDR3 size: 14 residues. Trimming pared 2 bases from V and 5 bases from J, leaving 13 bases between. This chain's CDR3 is CASSLPTGLHEQYF. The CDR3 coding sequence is TGTGCCAGCAGCTTACCGACAGGTCTCCACGAGCAGTACTTC.

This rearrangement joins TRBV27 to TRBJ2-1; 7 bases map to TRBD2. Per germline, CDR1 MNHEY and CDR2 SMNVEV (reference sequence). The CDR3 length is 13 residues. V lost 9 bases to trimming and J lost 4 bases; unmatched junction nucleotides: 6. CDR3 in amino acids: CASGSGQYNEQFF. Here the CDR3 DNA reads TGTGCCAGTGGTAGCGGGCAATACAATGAGCAGTTCTTC.

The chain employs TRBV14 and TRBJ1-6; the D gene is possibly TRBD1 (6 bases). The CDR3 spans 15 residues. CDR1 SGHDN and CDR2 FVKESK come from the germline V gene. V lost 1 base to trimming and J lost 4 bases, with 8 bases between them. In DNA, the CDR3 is TGTGCCAGCAGCCAAGGCAGGGGATATAATTCACCCCTCCACTTT. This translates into CASSQGRGYNSPLHF.